The clone carrying this T cell receptor beta chain has at least ten counts. Antigen unknown. This specimen belongs to a study of regulatory T cells in long-lasting Graves disease. Time point indicated: persistent/refractory GD, antithyroid drugs over 5 years with positive TRAb. The authors made the TCR library using RNA they extracted from PBMCs. This CDR3 comprises 14 residues. The germline gives CDR1 SGHTA, CDR2 FQGNSA. V lost 3 bases and J 4 bases, leaving 13 bases between the germline ends. The study's findings and limits: When disease was persistent, TRBV28, TRBJ1-2 and TRBJ2-5 were the favored segments.

HTBI primers from iRepertoire and Arm-PCR of CDR3 regions yielded the TCR beta libraries. In the original analysis: Sample data revealed under 75 TRBV and 14 TRBJ segments. TCRdb re-called the multiplex PCR reads with MiXCR, one entry per CDR3 protein. The V and J calls were determined by TCRdb, not by the authors. In the table there are about 470,000 distinct CDR3 sequences, less than 25% of which are singletons. The source material was peripheral blood mononuclear cells (PBMCs), sampled when the disease was refractory, from a patient treated with antithyroid drugs. The J gene is TRBJ2-7, the V gene TRBV7-2; D uncertain. The receptor comes from a female donor with Graves disease. CDR3 in amino acids: CASSFMGMGYEQYF. CDR3 bases: TGTGCCAGCAGCTTTATGGGGATGGGATACGAGCAGTACTTC.